The source of this TCR beta chain is a study of early T cells in non-severe SARS-CoV-2 infection. Study background: It was bulk RNA from unsorted whole blood that was sequenced, and the chains were unpaired. Whole-study findings and limits: Anti-spike CD8 responses were favored in VDJdb matching, and private and CD4 specificities were missed.

Tagging with unique molecular identifiers was applied to individual cDNA molecules. MiXCR, run by TCRdb on the 5' RACE reads, gives a single entry per CDR3 protein. The sample yields approximately 27,000 distinct CDR3 sequences, around 5.4% seen once. This clonotype was observed at least ten times. Its target is unknown. The CDR3 is made up of 15 amino acids. Trimming took 0 bases from V and 2 from J, leaving 8 bases between them. Germline CDR1 reads LGHNA; CDR2 reads YSLEER. This TCR was sampled from an adult who was a healthcare worker with PCR-confirmed SARS-CoV-2 infection or an uninfected control (not recorded which). The J gene is TRBJ1-5, the V gene TRBV4-3; D is ambiguous. The material sequenced was whole blood. The CDR3 DNA is TGCGCCAGCAGCCAAGACAGGTTCGGCAATCAGCCCCAGCATTTT. This sequence encodes CASSQDRFGNQPQHF.